These 27 T cell receptor beta chains came from one sample sequenced in a study of human T cells and chemical hapten exposure. The time point: patch test 2, 6 weeks after DPC sensitization. Treatment meaning: therapeutic diphenylcyclopropenone sensitization with weekly scalp DPC. From the RACE reads, TCRdb called clonotypes with MiXCR, one entry per CDR3 protein. Altogether about 40,000 distinct CDR3 sequences are present, less than 3.5% being singletons, with the ten largest covering about 6.7%. The specimen was whole blood, collected in connection with sensitization to the hapten diphenylcyclopropenone (DPC). These receptors were taken from a middle-aged man with alopecia areata. Some clones in this sample may be carry-over from other donors' samples.

This clonotype was picked up many times. The rearrangement joins TRBV28 to TRBJ2-7; no definite D call. The germline V gene has CDR1 MDHEN and CDR2 SYDVKM. Trimming took off 3 bases at V and 0 bases at J, with 15 bases between the two ends. This CDR3 region has 16 residues. CDR3: CASSLGTRRSSYEQYF. The CDR3 region has the DNA TGTGCCAGCAGTTTGGGTACGCGCAGGAGCTCCTACGAGCAGTACTTC.

This clonotype has ten or more counts. The chain recombines TRBV18 with TRBJ2-1; D remains ambiguous. The V and J ends lost 0 bases and 4 bases respectively, with 13 bases between them. The CDR3 is 16 residues long. CDR1 is KGHSH, CDR2 LQKENI, per germline. CDR3 residues: CASSPPDVSLYNEQFF. For the CDR3, the DNA is TGTGCCAGCTCACCACCGGACGTGTCCCTTTACAATGAGCAGTTCTTC.

As concerns this clonotype: Being one base from a much bigger clone, this may be a read error. This chain connects TRBV28 to TRBJ2-1; possible D gene TRBD2, 5 bases. The germline CDR1 and CDR2 sequences are MDHEN and SYDVKM. The CDR3 is made up of 14 amino acids. CDR3 sequence: CAGSSPGTQLEQFF. The CDR3 DNA sequence: TGTGCCGGCAGTTCCCCGGGAACCCAATTAGAGCAGTTCTTC. Full variable domain (missing parts from reference TRBV28 and TRBJ2-1): DVKVTQSSRYLVKRTGEKVFLECVQDMDHENMFWYRQDPGLGLRLIYFSYDVKMKEKGDIPEGYSVSREKKERFSLILESASTNQTSMYLCAGSSPGTQLEQFFGPGTRLTVL.

This clonotype was observed many times. The chain uses TRBV20-1 and TRBJ2-1; no firm D call. Germline CDR1 is DFQATT and CDR2 is SNEGSKA (reference sequence). With 3 bases removed from V and 0 bases from J, the gap between germline ends came to 9 bases. The CDR3 has 14 residues. CDR3 sequence: CSASGSSSYNEQFF. The CDR3 DNA is TGCAGTGCTAGCGGGTCGAGCTCCTACAATGAGCAGTTCTTC.

This clonotype was recorded at least ten times. The chain recombines TRBV10-3 with TRBJ2-2; 7 bases map to TRBD2. The CDR3 loop spans 16 amino acids. Germline CDR1 and CDR2: ENHRY and SYGVKD. V lost 1 base, J lost 1 base, and 3 bases stayed unmatched. The CDR3: CAISEWPGGNTGELFF. CDR3 DNA sequence: TGTGCCATCAGTGAGTGGCCGGGAGGGAACACCGGGGAGCTGTTTTTT.

This clonotype was observed many times. This rearrangement joins TRBV6-5 to TRBJ2-1; D is perhaps TRBD2 (6 bases). CDR1 is MNHEY and CDR2 is SVGAGI in the germline V gene. The CDR3 consists of 18 residues. Trimming left V 2 bases short and J 2 bases short, with 19 bases between. CDR3 nucleotides: TGTGCCAGCAGTTACAAGATCACATCCGGGGGTACCTACAATGAGCAGTTCTTC. Translated, it gives CASSYKITSGGTYNEQFF.

This clonotype showed up many times. The chain recombines TRBV7-3 with TRBJ2-1; 12 bases are a match to TRBD2. The CDR3 has 16 amino acids. Germline CDR1 and CDR2: SGHTA and FQGTGA. J gave up 8 bases and V 3 bases, and 8 bases lay outside the gene matches. As DNA, the CDR3 is TGTGCCAGCAGCTTTCTAGCGGGAGGGCCGGGGGATGAGCAGTTCTTC. It encodes CASSFLAGGPGDEQFF.

The table lists this clonotype with many counts. This sequence joins TRBV28 and TRBJ2-7; 8 bases agree with TRBD2. This CDR3 region has 15 residues. Germline trimming cut 3 bases from V and 4 bases from J; bases unmatched to any gene: 8. The germline CDR1 and CDR2 sequences are MDHEN and SYDVKM. For the CDR3, the DNA is TGTGCCAGCAGTTTTTCCCAGCGGGGGAGGTACGAGCAGTACTTC. It encodes CASSFSQRGRYEQYF. Combining the CDR3 with reference TRBV28 and TRBJ2-7 gives the whole variable domain DVKVTQSSRYLVKRTGEKVFLECVQDMDHENMFWYRQDPGLGLRLIYFSYDVKMKEKGDIPEGYSVSREKKERFSLILESASTNQTSMYLCASSFSQRGRYEQYFGPGTRLTVT.

This clonotype was found many times. The genes are TRBV20-1 and TRBJ2-7, with D unresolved. Trimming stripped 3 bases from V and 4 bases from J, with 10 bases between. CDR3 size: 12 residues. The V gene's germline CDR1 is DFQATT and CDR2 SNEGSKA (reference sequence). CDR3 nucleotide sequence: TGCAGTGCTAGCGTTACCCGATACGAGCAGTACTTC. It yields the protein CSASVTRYEQYF.

This clonotype came up many times. The V gene is TRBV29-1, the J gene TRBJ2-2, with D tentatively TRBD2 (5 bases). CDR3 length equals 15 residues. Trimming took off 6 bases at V and 0 bases at J, with 14 bases between the two ends. Germline values: CDR1 SQVTM, CDR2 ANQGSEA. For the CDR3, the DNA is TGCAGCGTAAAATCCGGGGAGTCGAACACCGGGGAGCTGTTTTTT. As protein: CSVKSGESNTGELFF.

The sample holds many counts of this clonotype. This sequence joins TRBV9 and TRBJ2-3; D perhaps matches TRBD2 (6 bases). The CDR3 covers 14 residues. V gave up 1 base and J gave up 1 base, with 7 bases separating them. The germline CDR1 and CDR2 sequences are SGDLS and YYNGEE. DNA of the CDR3: TGTGCCAGCAGCGTAATAGCGGGCACAGATACGCAGTATTTT. Protein product: CASSVIAGTDTQYF.

This chain uses TRBV28 with TRBJ2-6; D gene ambiguous. Germline values: CDR1 MDHEN, CDR2 SYDVKM. The CDR3 has 17 amino acids. Trimming pared 4 bases from V and 4 bases from J, leaving 17 bases between. The CDR3 sequence is CASSSAGEPAGANVLTF. In DNA, the CDR3 is TGTGCCAGCAGTTCGGCAGGAGAACCCGCCGGGGCCAACGTCCTGACTTTC.

This clonotype was observed at least ten times. V is TRBV5-6 and J is TRBJ2-5; weak D call: TRBD1 (6 bases). This CDR3 region has 12 residues. Germline-derived CDR1 and CDR2 are SGHDT and YYEEEE. The germline V and J ends were trimmed by 9 bases and 4 bases, with 13 bases remaining between them. CDR3 bases: TGTGCCACCCACAGGGATCCAGAGACCCAGTACTTC. Translation gives CATHRDPETQYF. Full variable domain (remainder filled in from reference TRBV5-6 and TRBJ2-5): DAGVTQSPTHLIKTRGQQVTLRCSPKSGHDTVSWYQQALGQGPQFIFQYYEEEERQRGNFPDRFSGHQFPNYSSELNVNALLLGDSALYLCATHRDPETQYFGPGTRLLVL.

This chain joins TRBV20-1 and TRBJ1-2, with TRBD1 matching over 9 bases. After removal of 6 bases from V and 6 bases from J, the junction contained 5 bases not matched to a gene. The CDR3 runs 12 residues. From germline, CDR1 is DFQATT and CDR2 SNEGSKA (reference sequence). This CDR3 reads CSAKQGADGYTF. CDR3 sequence (DNA): TGCAGTGCAAAACAGGGGGCGGATGGCTACACCTTC.

This clonotype was observed many times. This chain links TRBV29-1 with TRBJ1-1, with D unresolved. The germline V gene has CDR1 SQVTM and CDR2 ANQGSEA. V dropped 4 bases and J dropped 2 bases, with 11 bases sitting between them. The CDR3 loop spans 13 amino acids. The CDR3 DNA reads TGCAGCGTTGCCTTTGGGGTTAACACTGAAGCTTTCTTT. Translating it yields CSVAFGVNTEAFF.

V usage is TRBV27 and J usage is TRBJ1-1; TRBD1 is a possible D gene (6 bases). This CDR3 region has 15 residues. The ends were cut back, 4 bases at V and 1 base at J, with 13 bases in the middle. CDR1 is MNHEY and CDR2 is SMNVEV in the germline V gene (reference sequence). As DNA, the CDR3 is TGTGCCAGCAGTTCGCGCAGGGGACAGAACACTGAAGCTTTCTTT. Encoded protein: CASSSRRGQNTEAFF.

This clonotype was seen ten or more times. The chain employs TRBV5-5 and TRBJ2-5, with D perhaps matching TRBD1 (6 bases). Germline V gene lookup returns CDR1 SGHKS and CDR2 YYEKEE (reference sequence). Trimming left V 3 bases short and J 2 bases short, with 14 bases between. The CDR3 is 15 amino acids. CDR3 nucleotide sequence: TGTGCCAGCAGCTCACAGGGAAGATGGCAAGAGACCCAGTACTTC. Translated: CASSSQGRWQETQYF. The full variable domain, its missing parts supplied by reference TRBV5-5 and TRBJ2-5, is DAGVTQSPTHLIKTRGQQVTLRCSPISGHKSVSWYQQVLGQGPQFIFQYYEKEERGRGNFPDRFSARQFPNYSSELNVNALLLGDSALYLCASSSQGRWQETQYFGPGTRLLVL.

This clonotype was picked up many times. The V and J genes are TRBV14 and TRBJ1-2, with D tentatively TRBD1 (5 bases). V was cut by 2 bases and J by 3 bases, with 10 bases left in between. Germline V gene lookup returns CDR1 SGHDN and CDR2 FVKESK. The CDR3 loop spans 14 amino acids. The CDR3: CASSQWKGDYGYTF. The CDR3 DNA sequence: TGTGCCAGCAGCCAATGGAAAGGGGACTATGGCTACACCTTC. Using reference TRBV14 and TRBJ1-2 for the parts outside the CDR3, the full variable domain is EAGVTQFPSHSVIEKGQTVTLRCDPISGHDNLYWYRRVMGKEIKFLLHFVKESKQDESGMPNNRFLAERTGGTYSTLKVQPAELEDSGVYFCASSQWKGDYGYTFGSGTRLTVV.

The genes are TRBV13 and TRBJ1-1, with TRBD1 identical over 9 bases. The CDR3 sequence is 15 residues long. Trimming took 5 bases from V and 4 from J; bases not matched to a gene: 8. Germline-derived CDR1 and CDR2 are PRHDT and FYEKMQ (reference sequence). The CDR3 is CASSPRTGGGTEAFF. The CDR3 region has the DNA TGTGCCAGCAGCCCACGAACAGGGGGCGGCACTGAAGCTTTCTTT. Full variable domain (outside the CDR3, taken from reference TRBV13 and TRBJ1-1): AAGVIQSPRHLIKEKRETATLKCYPIPRHDTVYWYQQGPGQDPQFLISFYEKMQSDKGSIPDRFSAQQFSDYHSELNMSSLELGDSALYFCASSPRTGGGTEAFFGQGTRLTVV.

In its sample, this clonotype was seen many times. CDR3 nucleotides: TGCAGTGCTTGGACTAGCGGGAGCTCCGAGCAGTACTTC. Its translation: CSAWTSGSSEQYF. The chain has TRBV20-1 and TRBJ2-7; TRBD2 aligns across 13 bases. The junction had 4 bases not matched to a gene; V was cut back by 5 bases and J by 6 bases. The CDR3 is 13 amino acids. Germline loops: CDR1 DFQATT, CDR2 SNEGSKA (reference sequence).

This clonotype was detected ten times or more. The chain employs TRBV20-1 and TRBJ2-7, with D perhaps assigned TRBD1 or TRBD2 (5 bases each). There are 17 residues in the CDR3. V was cut by 0 bases and J by 0 bases, with 18 bases left in between. Germline V gene sequence: CDR1 DFQATT, CDR2 SNEGSKA (reference sequence). CDR3 in DNA: TGCAGTGCTAGAGATAAAAAGGGTTGGGGGAACTCCTACGAGCAGTACTTC. It yields the protein CSARDKKGWGNSYEQYF.

This clonotype came up a few times. The chain joins TRBV29-1 to TRBJ2-5; 7 nucleotides match TRBD1. CDR1 and CDR2 (germline): SQVTM, ANQGSEA. This CDR3 has 12 amino acids. The ends lost 4 bases at V and 5 bases at J; junction bases unmatched: 4. The CDR3 loop is CSVVRGLETQYF. The DNA for the CDR3 is TGCAGCGTTGTAAGGGGGCTGGAGACCCAGTACTTC.

In this sample, this clonotype turned up many times. The chain joins TRBV29-1 to TRBJ2-1, with 9 bases matching TRBD2. J lost 3 bases, V lost 1 base, and 13 bases had no gene match. CDR1 is SQVTM, CDR2 ANQGSEA, per germline. CDR3 size: 18 residues. The CDR3 bases are TGCAGCGTTGAAGGGTGGCTGCCTAGCGGGGCGGGCTACAATGAGCAGTTCTTC. It translates to CSVEGWLPSGAGYNEQFF.

This clonotype was seen many times. This chain links TRBV7-3 with TRBJ2-1, with unresolved D. This CDR3 spans 17 amino acids. Germline loops: CDR1 SGHTA, CDR2 FQGTGA. The V gene lost 0 bases and the J gene lost 2 bases, with 14 bases spanning the gap. This CDR3 is CASSLTGPGRPYNEQFF. The CDR3 DNA reads as TGTGCCAGCAGCTTAACCGGTCCCGGAAGGCCCTACAATGAGCAGTTCTTC.

In its sample, this clonotype was seen many times. The chain couples TRBV2 to TRBJ1-4; a weak D match, TRBD1 (6 bases). The V gene's germline CDR1 is SNHLY and CDR2 FYNNEI. The germline V and J ends were trimmed by 7 bases and 0 bases, with 15 bases remaining between them. The CDR3 loop spans 16 amino acids. The CDR3 loop reads CASTRDTLATNEKLFF. Here the CDR3 DNA reads TGTGCCAGCACTAGGGACACTCTTGCAACTAATGAAAAACTGTTTTTT.

V gene TRBV11-2 combines with J gene TRBJ2-2; 9 nucleotides match TRBD2. Germline assignment: CDR1 SGHAT and CDR2 FQNNGV. The CDR3 consists of 18 residues. The ends lost 3 bases at V and 4 bases at J; junction bases unmatched: 12. The CDR3 bases are TGTGCCAGCAGCTTTAGGGGGGTAGCGGGAGTGAGCACCGGGGAGCTGTTTTTT. Translation: CASSFRGVAGVSTGELFF.

This rearrangement joins TRBV4-2 to TRBJ2-1; either TRBD1 or TRBD2 may supply D (5 bases each). V was cut by 1 base and J by 0 bases, with 10 bases left in between. The CDR3 covers 16 residues. Per the germline V gene, CDR1 is LGHNA and CDR2 is YNFKEQ. CDR3 residues: CASSQVRGGSYNEQFF. Here the CDR3 DNA reads TGTGCCAGCAGCCAAGTGAGGGGCGGCTCCTACAATGAGCAGTTCTTC.